These 10 T cell receptor beta chains were sequenced from one sample in a study of CD8 T cells in ankylosing spondylitis. Study-wide points: What appeared characteristic of ankylosing spondylitis blood was a TCR beta motif of eight highly homologous variants.

No cognate antigen is known for these TCRs. TCRdb analysed the 5' RACE reads with MiXCR anew, one entry per CDR3 protein. The data contain roughly 700,000 distinct CDR3 sequences, 19% of them singletons. Input material: blood, either unsorted or a sorted T cell fraction (not recorded which). These TCRs come from a male donor with ankylosing spondylitis.

This clonotype was found a few times. V is TRBV5-1 and J is TRBJ2-1; the D gene is possibly TRBD2 (5 bases). There are 15 residues in the CDR3. Germline V gene data show CDR1 as SGHRS and CDR2 as YFSETQ. V was clipped by 0 bases and J by 1 base, with 8 bases between them. This chain's CDR3 is CASSLDGVSYNEQFF. CDR3 sequence (DNA): TGCGCCAGCAGCTTGGACGGGGTATCCTACAATGAGCAGTTCTTC.

This clonotype was recorded at least ten times. The chain is built from TRBV7-8 and TRBJ2-7; D is uncertain. V shed 1 base and J shed 7 bases, with 20 bases lying between them. CDR1 and CDR2 (germline): SGHVS, FQNEAQ. The CDR3 is 16 residues long. Written as DNA, the CDR3 is TGTGCCAGCAGCTTAGTCCCCGGACCCGGGTTTAAAGAGCAGTACTTC. The encoded protein is CASSLVPGPGFKEQYF.

The J gene is TRBJ1-2, the V gene TRBV15, with D hard to call. Germline lookup yields CDR1 LNHNV and CDR2 YYDKDF (reference sequence). With 1 base removed from V and 4 bases from J, the gap between germline ends came to 7 bases. The CDR3 is 13 amino acids. The CDR3 sequence: CATSRGLFYGYTF. The DNA of the CDR3 is TGTGCCACCAGCAGAGGTCTTTTCTATGGCTACACCTTC.

This chain uses TRBV7-9 with TRBJ1-2; D is unclear. The CDR3 has 12 amino acids. Between the trimmed V and J ends, which lost 8 bases and 3 bases, there was a span of 10 bases. Germline V gene data show CDR1 as SEHNR and CDR2 as FQNEAQ (reference sequence). CDR3: CASGSLDYGYTF. CDR3 DNA sequence: TGTGCCAGCGGATCATTGGACTATGGCTACACCTTC.

This clonotype appeared a few times. The rearrangement uses TRBV10-3 and TRBJ2-1, with D possibly being TRBD1 (6 bases). Trimming cost V 8 bases and J 4 bases, with 15 bases left between them. The CDR3 sequence is 14 residues long. In germline, CDR1 is ENHRY, CDR2 SYGVKD. The DNA of the CDR3 is TGTGCCATCGGTACCGGGACAAATTACAATGAGCAGTTCTTC. Translation: CAIGTGTNYNEQFF.

This clonotype has more than one count but fewer than ten. The V call is TRBV4-1, the J call TRBJ2-7, with no clear D. CDR3 size: 15 residues. The V and J ends lost 0 bases and 5 bases respectively, with 14 bases between them. Germline V CDR1 and CDR2: MGHRA, YSYEKL. The CDR3 reads CASSQDRRLRDEQYF. Written as DNA, the CDR3 is TGCGCCAGCAGCCAAGATAGGAGACTCAGAGACGAGCAGTACTTC.

This clonotype showed up many times. An end of the junction does not agree with germline; a read error may underlie this. The J gene is TRBJ2-3, the V gene TRBV15; either TRBD1 or TRBD2 may fit D (6 bases each). Per the germline V gene, CDR1 is LNHNV and CDR2 is YYDKDF (reference sequence). This CDR3 region has 14 residues. CDR3 in amino acids: CATGRGGPTDTQYF. CDR3 nucleotide sequence: TGTGCCACCGGCAGAGGGGGGCCCACAGATACGCAGTATTTT.

This chain joins TRBV7-8 and TRBJ2-1, with a possible D match to TRBD2 (5 bases). The CDR3 totals 15 residues. Germline V gives CDR1 SGHVS, CDR2 FQNEAQ. Trimming shortened V by 6 bases and J by 9 bases, and 21 bases separated the two germline ends. The CDR3 bases are TGTGCCAGCAGGTTTGAACCAACGGGGATATCTGAGCAGTTCTTC. This encodes CASRFEPTGISEQFF.

The V gene is TRBV29-1, the J gene TRBJ1-2; D call uncertain. The V gene lost 4 bases and the J gene lost 4 bases, with 10 bases spanning the gap. This CDR3 is 12 amino acids long. The germline V gene has CDR1 SQVTM and CDR2 ANQGSEA. CDR3 bases: TGCAGCGTTGCCGAACCCGGCTATGGCTACACCTTC. This codes for CSVAEPGYGYTF.

The rearrangement links TRBV7-2 to TRBJ2-3; 8 bases map to TRBD2. The junction had 4 bases not matched to a gene; V was cut back by 2 bases and J by 6 bases. The CDR3 consists of 14 residues. From germline, CDR1 is SGHTA and CDR2 FQGNSA. The CDR3: CASSLRLALDTQYF. The CDR3 nucleotides read TGTGCCAGCAGCTTACGACTAGCGTTGGATACGCAGTATTTT.